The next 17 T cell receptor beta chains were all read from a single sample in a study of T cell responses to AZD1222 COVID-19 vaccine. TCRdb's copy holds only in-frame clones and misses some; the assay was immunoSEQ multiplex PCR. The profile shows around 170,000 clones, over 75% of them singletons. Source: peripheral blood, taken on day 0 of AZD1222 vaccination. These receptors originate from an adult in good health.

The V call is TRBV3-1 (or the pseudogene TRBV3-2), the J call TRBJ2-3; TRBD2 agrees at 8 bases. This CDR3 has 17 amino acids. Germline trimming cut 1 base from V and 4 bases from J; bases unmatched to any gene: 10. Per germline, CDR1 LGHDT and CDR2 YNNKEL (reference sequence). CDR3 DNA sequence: TGTGCCAGCAGCCAAGGCCTCCCGGGGGGGCCTTCAGATACGCAGTATTTT. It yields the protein CASSQGLPGGPSDTQYF.

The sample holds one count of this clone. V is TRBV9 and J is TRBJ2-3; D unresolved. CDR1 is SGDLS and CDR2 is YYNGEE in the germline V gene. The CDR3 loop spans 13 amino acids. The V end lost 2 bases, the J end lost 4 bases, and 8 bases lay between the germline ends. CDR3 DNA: TGTGCCAGCAGCGTCGCGAACCCAGATACGCAGTATTTT. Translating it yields CASSVANPDTQYF.

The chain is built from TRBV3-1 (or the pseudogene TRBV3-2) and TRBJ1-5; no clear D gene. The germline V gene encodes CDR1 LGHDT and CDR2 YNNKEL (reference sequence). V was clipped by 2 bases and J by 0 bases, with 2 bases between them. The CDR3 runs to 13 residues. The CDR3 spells CASSQNSNQPQHF. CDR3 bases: TGTGCCAGCAGCCAAAATAGCAATCAGCCCCAGCATTTT.

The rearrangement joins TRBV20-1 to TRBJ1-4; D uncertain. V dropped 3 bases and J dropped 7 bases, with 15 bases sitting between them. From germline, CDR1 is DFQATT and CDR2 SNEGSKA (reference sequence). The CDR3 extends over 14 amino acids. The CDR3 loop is CSASGPPGGEKLFF. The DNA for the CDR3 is TGCAGTGCTAGTGGGCCCCCTGGAGGTGAAAAACTGTTTTTT.

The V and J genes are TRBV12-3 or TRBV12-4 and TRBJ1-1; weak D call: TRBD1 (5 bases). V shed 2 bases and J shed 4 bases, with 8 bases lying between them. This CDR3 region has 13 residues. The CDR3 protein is CASSLLRGTEAFF. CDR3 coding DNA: TGTGCCAGCAGTTTACTTAGGGGCACTGAAGCTTTCTTT.

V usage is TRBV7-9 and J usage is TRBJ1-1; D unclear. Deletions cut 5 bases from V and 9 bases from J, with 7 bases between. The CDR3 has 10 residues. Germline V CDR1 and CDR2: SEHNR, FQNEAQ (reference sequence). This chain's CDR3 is CASSKSQAFF. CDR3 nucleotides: TGTGCCAGCAGCAAATCCCAAGCTTTCTTT.

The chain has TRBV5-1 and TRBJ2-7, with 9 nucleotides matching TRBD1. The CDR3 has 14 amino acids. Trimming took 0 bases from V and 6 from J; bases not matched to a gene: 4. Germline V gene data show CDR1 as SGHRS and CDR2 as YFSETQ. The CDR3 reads CASSLGTGDSEQYF. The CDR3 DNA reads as TGCGCCAGCAGCTTGGGGACAGGGGACTCCGAGCAGTACTTC. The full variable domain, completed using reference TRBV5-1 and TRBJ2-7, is KAGVTQTPRYLIKTRGQQVTLSCSPISGHRSVSWYQQTPGQGLQFLFEYFSETQRNKGNFPGRFSGRQFSNSRSEMNVSTLELGDSALYLCASSLGTGDSEQYFGPGTRLTVT.

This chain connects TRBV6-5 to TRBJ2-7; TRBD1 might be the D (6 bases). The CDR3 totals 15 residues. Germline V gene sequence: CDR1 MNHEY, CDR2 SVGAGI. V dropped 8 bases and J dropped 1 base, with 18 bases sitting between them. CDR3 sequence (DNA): TGTGCCAGCGGACGGGGTCAGGGGAGATCCTACGAGCAGTACTTC. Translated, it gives CASGRGQGRSYEQYF.

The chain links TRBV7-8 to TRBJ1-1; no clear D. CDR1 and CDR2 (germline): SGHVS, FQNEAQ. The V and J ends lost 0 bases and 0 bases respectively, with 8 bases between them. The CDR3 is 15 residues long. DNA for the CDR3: TGTGCCAGCAGCTTAGCTCGGCAGATGAACACTGAAGCTTTCTTT. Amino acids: CASSLARQMNTEAFF.

CDR3 sequence reads: CASSFGQGAPYGYTF. As DNA, the CDR3 is TGTGCCAGCAGCTTTGGACAGGGGGCTCCGTATGGCTACACCTTC. The genes are TRBV5-4 and TRBJ1-2; the match to TRBD1 covers 11 bases. The CDR3 consists of 15 residues. Germline lookup yields CDR1 SGHNT and CDR2 YYREEE (reference sequence). The J segment lost 5 bases and the V segment lost 2 bases, leaving 5 bases of the junction unmatched.

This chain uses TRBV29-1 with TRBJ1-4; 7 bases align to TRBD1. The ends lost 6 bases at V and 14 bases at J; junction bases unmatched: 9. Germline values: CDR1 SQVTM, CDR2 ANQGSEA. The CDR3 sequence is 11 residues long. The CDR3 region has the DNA TGCAGCGTAAGACAGGGCCAATATCTGTTTTTT. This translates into CSVRQGQYLFF.

This CDR3 reads CASSVVGGGSPATNEKLFF. CDR3 sequence (DNA): TGTGCCAGCAGCGTAGTGGGCGGGGGAAGTCCCGCAACTAATGAAAAACTGTTTTTT. This chain connects TRBV9 to TRBJ1-4, with a weak D call TRBD1 (5 bases). Germline-derived CDR1 and CDR2 are SGDLS and YYNGEE. The CDR3 extends over 19 amino acids. Trimming took 0 bases from V and 0 from J, leaving 18 bases between them.

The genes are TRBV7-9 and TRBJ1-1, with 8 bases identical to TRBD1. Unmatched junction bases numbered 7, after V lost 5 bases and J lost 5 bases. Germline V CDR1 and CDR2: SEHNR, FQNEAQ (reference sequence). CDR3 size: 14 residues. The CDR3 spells CASSPQGAVTEAFF. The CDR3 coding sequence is TGTGCCAGCAGCCCTCAGGGGGCGGTTACTGAAGCTTTCTTT. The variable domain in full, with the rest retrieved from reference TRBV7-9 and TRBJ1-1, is DTGVSQNPRHKITKRGQNVTFRCDPISEHNRLYWYRQTLGQGPEFLTYFQNEAQLEKSRLLSDRFSAERPKGSFSTLEIQRTEQGDSAMYLCASSPQGAVTEAFFGQGTRLTVV.

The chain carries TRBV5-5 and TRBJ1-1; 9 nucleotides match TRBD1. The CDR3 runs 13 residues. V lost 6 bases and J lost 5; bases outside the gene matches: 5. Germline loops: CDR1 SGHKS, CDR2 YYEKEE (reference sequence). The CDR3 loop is CASTPGQGTEAFF. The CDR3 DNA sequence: TGTGCCAGCACCCCGGGACAGGGAACTGAAGCTTTCTTT.

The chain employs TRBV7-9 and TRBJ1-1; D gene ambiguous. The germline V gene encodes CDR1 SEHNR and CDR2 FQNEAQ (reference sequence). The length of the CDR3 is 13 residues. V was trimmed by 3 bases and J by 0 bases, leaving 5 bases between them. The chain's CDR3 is CASSFEVNTEAFF. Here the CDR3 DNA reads TGTGCCAGCAGCTTCGAGGTGAACACTGAAGCTTTCTTT. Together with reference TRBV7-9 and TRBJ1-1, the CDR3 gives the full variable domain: DTGVSQNPRHKITKRGQNVTFRCDPISEHNRLYWYRQTLGQGPEFLTYFQNEAQLEKSRLLSDRFSAERPKGSFSTLEIQRTEQGDSAMYLCASSFEVNTEAFFGQGTRLTVV.

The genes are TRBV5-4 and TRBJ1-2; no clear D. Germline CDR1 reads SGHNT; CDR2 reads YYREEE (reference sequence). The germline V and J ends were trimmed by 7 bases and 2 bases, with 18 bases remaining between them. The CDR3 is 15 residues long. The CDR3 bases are TGTGCCAGCTTCAAAGGGAGGGAGGCCAACTATGGCTACACCTTC. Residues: CASFKGREANYGYTF.

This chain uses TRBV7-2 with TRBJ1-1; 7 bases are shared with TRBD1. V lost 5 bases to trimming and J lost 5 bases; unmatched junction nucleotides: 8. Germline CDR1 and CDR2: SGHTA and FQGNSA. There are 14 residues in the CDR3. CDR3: CASSGTAGGTEAFF. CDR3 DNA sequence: TGTGCCAGCAGCGGTACGGCAGGGGGAACTGAAGCTTTCTTT.